The rows below give T cell receptor beta chains drawn from one sample of a study of identical twins. TCRdb reprocessed the 5' RACE reads with MiXCR, giving one entry per CDR3 protein. The top ten hold 4% of the sample, which has around 250,000 distinct CDR3 sequences, 10% to 15% seen once. The same data also went into a second study, on yellow fever vaccine responses in identical twins.

Sequencing used memory (CD45RO+) T cells sorted from blood. The receptors come from a woman aged 18-35 years in good health. Each CDR3 is given with its conserved first and last residue. The D gene is left open where the match is weak. Clone size appears in some rows only: once, few, many, or a class for an expanded clone.

>TRBJ2-1|many|TRBV7-2|TRBD2
TGTGCCAGCAGCTTAGGACTAGCGGGAGTCGGAGAAAATGAGCAGTTCTTC
CASSLGLAGVGENEQFF
>TRBJ1-1|.|TRBV19|TRBD1
TGTGCCAGTAACATGGCAGGGGGGGAAGCTTTCTTT
CASNMAGGEAFF
>TRBJ2-1|few|TRBV6-4|.
TGTGCCAGCAGTGCCGACACTTACAATGAGCAGTTCTTC
CASSADTYNEQFF
>TRBJ2-6|.|TRBV4-1|TRBD2
TGCGCCAGCAGCCTTTCATCTGGGGCGGGAGGGACTGGGGCCAACGTCCTGACTTTC
CASSLSSGAGGTGANVLTF
>TRBJ2-3|.|TRBV20-1|.
TGCAGTGACCTAAGCCTGGGGACGCAGTATTTT
CSDLSLGTQYF
>TRBJ2-5|many|TRBV29-1|TRBD2
TGCAGCGTTGCCCCCGTTAGCGGGGAAAAAGAGACCCAGTACTTC
CSVAPVSGEKETQYF
>TRBJ1-6|many|TRBV15|.
TGTGCCACCAGCAGAGAAAGCCCATCACACCCCCTCCACTTT
CATSRESPSHPLHF
>TRBJ1-4|.|TRBV7-9|.
TGTGCCAGCAGCGCCCGGGTCAAGCTGGGAGAAAAACTGTTTTTT
CASSARVKLGEKLFF
>TRBJ1-2|.|TRBV29-1|.
TGCAGCGTTGAAGACTCTCCAGGGGCTGGAGGCTACACCTTC
CSVEDSPGAGGYTF
>TRBJ2-7|many|TRBV5-1|.
TGCGCCAGCAGCGGACTACAGGGCTCCTACGAGCAGTACTTC
CASSGLQGSYEQYF
>TRBJ2-1|.|TRBV28|.
TGTGCCAGCAGTTTATGCAAGTGGGAGAGTTGCAATGAGCAGTTCTTC
CASSLCKWESCNEQFF
>TRBJ2-3|.|TRBV20-1|TRBD2
TGCAGTGCTAAGAGGGTAGCGGGGGGGCCTGATACGCAGTATTTT
CSAKRVAGGPDTQYF
>TRBJ2-7|few|TRBV2|TRBD2
TGTGCCAGCAGAGCGACTAGCGGGGATTCCTACGAGCAGTACTTC
CASRATSGDSYEQYF
>TRBJ2-1|few|TRBV4-1|.
TGCGCCAGCAGCCAACCGGCCATGTCGAACAATGAGCAGTTCTTC
CASSQPAMSNNEQFF
>TRBJ1-6|.|TRBV7-2|TRBD1
TGTGCCAGCAGCCGGGACAGGGGGCTTAATTCACCCCTCCACTTT
CASSRDRGLNSPLHF
>TRBJ1-4|few|TRBV5-1|TRBD1
TGCGCCAGCACAAGAGGACAGGGCCGAGGGGAAAAACTGTTTTTT
CASTRGQGRGEKLFF
>TRBJ2-1|.|TRBV7-2|.
TGTGCCAGCAGCCAGAGAGGGCTCCCGAGGCATCATGAGCAGTTCTTC
CASSQRGLPRHHEQFF
>TRBJ2-3|few|TRBV2|TRBD2
TGTGCCAGCAGGCGAAGGACTAGCGGGGGTATAGAAGATACGCAGTATTTT
CASRRRTSGGIEDTQYF
>TRBJ2-3|.|TRBV6-2/TRBV6-3|TRBD2
TGTGCCAGCAGTTACTCCCGGGACTACAGCACAGATACGCAGTATTTT
CASSYSRDYSTDTQYF
>TRBJ2-2|many|TRBV7-2|.
TGTGCCAGCAGCCCCCGGCGCGCCGGGGAGCTGTTTTTT
CASSPRRAGELFF
>TRBJ2-7|many|TRBV3-1|TRBD2
TGTGCCAGCAGCCAAGATCGAAGCGGGAGGGACGACGAGCAGTACTTC
CASSQDRSGRDDEQYF
>TRBJ2-3|many|TRBV4-3|.
TGCGCCAGCAGCCAAGTACATTCGACAGATACGCAGTATTTT
CASSQVHSTDTQYF
>TRBJ2-7|few|TRBV12-3/TRBV12-4|.
TGTGCCAGCAGTTATGAGGGGCCCCTCTACGAGCAGTACTTC
CASSYEGPLYEQYF
>TRBJ1-2|few|TRBV6-4|.
TGTGCCAGCAGTGACTCAGAGAGGGCCGTCTCTGGCTACACCTTC
CASSDSERAVSGYTF
>TRBJ1-1|many|TRBV4-2|.
TGTGCCAGCAGCCCGACATCGAACACTGAAGCTTTCTTT
CASSPTSNTEAFF
>TRBJ2-3|many|TRBV15|.
TGTGCCACCAGCAGCTACAGGTCCACAGATACGCAGTATTTT
CATSSYRSTDTQYF
>TRBJ2-7|few|TRBV5-1|.
TGCGCCAGCAGCTTCGACGGCACTAGATACGAGCAGTACTTC
CASSFDGTRYEQYF
>TRBJ2-7|.|TRBV3-1|.
TGTGCCAGCAGCCCTCGGGACGGGACCTACGAGCAGTACTTC
CASSPRDGTYEQYF
>TRBJ2-3|few|TRBV20-1|TRBD2
TGCAGTGCCCCCGGACTAGCGGGGGCGGGAGATACGCAGTATTTT
CSAPGLAGAGDTQYF